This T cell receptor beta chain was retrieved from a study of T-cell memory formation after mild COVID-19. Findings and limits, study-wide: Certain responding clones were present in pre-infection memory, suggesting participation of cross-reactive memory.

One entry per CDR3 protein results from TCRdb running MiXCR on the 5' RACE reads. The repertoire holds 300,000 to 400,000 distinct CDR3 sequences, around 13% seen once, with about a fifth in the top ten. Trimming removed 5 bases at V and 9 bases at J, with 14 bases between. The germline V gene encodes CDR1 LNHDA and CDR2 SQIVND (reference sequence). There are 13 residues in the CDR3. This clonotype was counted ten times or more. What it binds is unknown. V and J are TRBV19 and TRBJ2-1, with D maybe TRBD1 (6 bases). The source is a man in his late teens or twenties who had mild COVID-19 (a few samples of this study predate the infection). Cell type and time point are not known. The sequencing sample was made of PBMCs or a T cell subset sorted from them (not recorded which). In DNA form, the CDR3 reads TGTGCCAGTAGTGCGACAGGTACCCGTGAGCAGTTCTTC. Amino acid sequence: CASSATGTREQFF. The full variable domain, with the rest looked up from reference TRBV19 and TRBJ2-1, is DGGITQSPKYLFRKEGQNVTLSCEQNLNHDAMYWYRQDPGQGLRLIYYSQIVNDFQKGDIAEGYSVSREKKESFPLTVTSAQKNPTAFYLCASSATGTREQFFGPGTRLTVL.